This is a list of T cell receptor beta chains from one sample in a study of T-cell memory formation after mild COVID-19. TCRdb re-called the 5' RACE reads with MiXCR, one entry per CDR3 protein. The sample gives hundreds of thousands of distinct CDR3 sequences, 20% of which show up once; around 12% is in the top ten. Sample: PBMCs or a T cell subset sorted from them (not recorded which). The receptors originated from an adult woman who had mild COVID-19 (a few samples of this study predate the infection). Cell type and time point are not known. CDR3s include the opening cysteine and the closing phenylalanine or tryptophan. The D gene is left open where the match is weak. Some rows have no size entry. The others give once, few or many, or a class for an expanded clone.

TRBJ2-2,TRBD2,-,TRBV12-3/TRBV12-4,TGTGCCAGCAGTTTTGTTGCTAGCGGGAGGACCGGGGAGCTGTTTTTT,CASSFVASGRTGELFF
TRBJ2-7,-,few,TRBV7-9,TGTGCCAGCAACATTTTTACCGGGACTTACTACGAGCAGTACTTC,CASNIFTGTYYEQYF
TRBJ2-2,-,-,TRBV20-1,TGCAGTGCTAGGGAAGTTCGGGCGAACACCGGGGAGCTGTTTTTT,CSAREVRANTGELFF
TRBJ1-2,-,-,TRBV7-2,TGTGCCAGCACCCCACCGGCAGGTGTCTATGGCTACACCTTC,CASTPPAGVYGYTF
TRBJ2-7,TRBD2,few,TRBV28,TGTGCCAGCAGTTGGACTAGCGGGACCTACGAGCAGTACTTC,CASSWTSGTYEQYF
TRBJ1-2,TRBD1,few,TRBV7-9,TGTGCCAGCAGTTCACCGGGACAGGGTGGCTACACCTTC,CASSSPGQGGYTF
TRBJ1-1,-,-,TRBV12-3/TRBV12-4,TGTGCCAGCAGTCAGGTCCCCCGAGGTCGAGCTTTCTTT,CASSQVPRGRAFF
TRBJ1-5,-,-,TRBV5-1,TGCGCCAGCAGCGACGGGACGGTCAATCAGCCCCAGCATTTT,CASSDGTVNQPQHF
TRBJ2-1,-,-,TRBV24-1,TGTGCCACCAGTGAAGGAAGCGGAAGAACTTACAATGAGCAGTTCTTC,CATSEGSGRTYNEQFF
TRBJ2-3,-,-,TRBV24-1,TGTGCCACCAGTCCGTCCCTAGGCACAGATACGCAGTATTTT,CATSPSLGTDTQYF
TRBJ1-4,-,-,TRBV7-2,TGTGCCAGCAGCTTAGGAGACAGGACCCCGAAGAATGAAAAACTGTTTTTT,CASSLGDRTPKNEKLFF
TRBJ2-1,-,few,TRBV5-6,TGTGCCAGCAGCTTGTGGGGACTGAAGAATGAGCAGTTCTTC,CASSLWGLKNEQFF
TRBJ2-3,-,few,TRBV10-3,TGTGCCATCAGTGGCTCCCCGGGTGGCGACACAGATACGCAGTATTTT,CAISGSPGGDTDTQYF
TRBJ1-1,-,few,TRBV7-9,TGTGCTGTTGGCTCAGACGGTGAAGCTTTCTTT,CAVGSDGEAFF
TRBJ2-1,TRBD2,-,TRBV9,TGTGCCAGCAGCCCTCGGACTAGCGGGAGGGCCAAATGGGCCGTCTCCTACAATGAGCAGTTCTTC,CASSPRTSGRAKWAVSYNEQFF
TRBJ2-7,-,-,TRBV20-1,TGCAGTGCTAATCAGGTTCTAGGGGACGAGCAGTACTTC,CSANQVLGDEQYF
TRBJ1-1,-,few,TRBV12-3/TRBV12-4,TGTGCCAGCACAAAGGGGGAGAACACTGAAGCTTTCTTT,CASTKGENTEAFF
TRBJ2-1,TRBD1,-,TRBV9,TGTGCCAGCAGCGGTTATGCCCATACAGGGGATTCCTCCTACAATGAGCAGTTCTTC,CASSGYAHTGDSSYNEQFF
TRBJ1-5,TRBD1,-,TRBV5-1,TGCGCCAGCAGCTTAGGGACAGGGGACAATCAGCCCCAGCATTTT,CASSLGTGDNQPQHF
TRBJ1-1,TRBD1,few,TRBV29-1,TGCAGCGTTGCGTACGGGACAGGGTCGAGTGAAGCTTTCTTT,CSVAYGTGSSEAFF
TRBJ2-3,TRBD2,few,TRBV29-1,TGCAGCAATCTAGCGGGATCCACAGATACGCAGTATTTT,CSNLAGSTDTQYF
TRBJ2-5,TRBD2,few,TRBV11-2,TGTGCCAGCAGCTTAGGACTAGCGAGTTTCCAAGAGACCCAGTACTTC,CASSLGLASFQETQYF
TRBJ1-5,TRBD1,few,TRBV24-1,TGTGCCACCAGTGATGCTACAGGGGGAATGAATCAGCCCCAGCATTTT,CATSDATGGMNQPQHF
TRBJ2-5,-,many,TRBV20-1,TGCAGTGCTAGAGCCTCTGGCCTTGGGACCCAGTACTTC,CSARASGLGTQYF
TRBJ1-2,-,-,TRBV20-1,TGCAGTGCGGGCCGGGCCTGGGGCTACACCTTC,CSAGRAWGYTF
TRBJ2-1,-,few,TRBV3-1,TGTGCCAGCAGCCCCACATTGGGGACTGGGTCAAATGAGCAGTTCTTC,CASSPTLGTGSNEQFF
TRBJ1-5,-,-,TRBV29-1,TGCAGCGTCCAGGGTAACAGCAATCAGCCCCAGCATTTT,CSVQGNSNQPQHF
TRBJ1-2,-,-,TRBV7-9,TGTGCCAGCAGCTTCCAATTGGGTGGCTATGGCTACACCTTC,CASSFQLGGYGYTF
TRBJ2-5,TRBD2,-,TRBV6-6,TGTGCCAGCAGTTCACGCGGGGGTGACATGGAGACCCAGTACTTC,CASSSRGGDMETQYF
TRBJ1-3,-,-,TRBV18,TGTGCCAGCTCACCAGCCCTCGCGGGTAGTTCGCCTGGAAACACCATATATTTT,CASSPALAGSSPGNTIYF
TRBJ2-5,TRBD1,few,TRBV4-1,TGCGCCAGCAGCCACCCTCCGGGACAGGGACAAGAGACCCAGTACTTC,CASSHPPGQGQETQYF
TRBJ2-1,TRBD2,few,TRBV7-3,TGTGCCAGCAGCCGGAGTAGCGGGAGTGATGAGCAGTTCTTC,CASSRSSGSDEQFF
TRBJ1-6,-,-,TRBV7-9,TGTGCCGCCGGGGGAGAGGTTCGTTCACCCCTCCACTTT,CAAGGEVRSPLHF
TRBJ2-1,TRBD2,few,TRBV10-3,TGTGCCATCAGTGATACTAGCGGGAGCTTCTCCTACAATGAGCAGTTCTTC,CAISDTSGSFSYNEQFF
TRBJ1-1,-,-,TRBV5-5,TGTGCCTCCAGCGTAGATATAAACACTGAAGCTTTCTTT,CASSVDINTEAFF
TRBJ2-7,TRBD1,-,TRBV5-6,TGTGCCAGCAGCTTCATCGCAGGGGGCATTTTCAACGAGCAGTACTTC,CASSFIAGGIFNEQYF
TRBJ2-3,-,once,TRBV3-1,TGTGCCAGCAGCCAATCCCTGGGGGATACGCAGTATTTT,CASSQSLGDTQYF
TRBJ2-5,TRBD2,-,TRBV30,TGTGCCTGGAGCCTGGGACTAGCGGGAGGACAAGAGACCCAGTACTTC,CAWSLGLAGGQETQYF
TRBJ2-7,TRBD2,-,TRBV27,TGTGCCAGCAGTCTCGCCTGGGCCCCGGGAGGGGGATACGAGCAGTACTTC,CASSLAWAPGGGYEQYF
TRBJ2-7,TRBD1,-,TRBV10-3,TGTGCCATCCATGACAGGGCCTCGAGCTCCTACGAGCAGTACTTC,CAIHDRASSSYEQYF
TRBJ2-3,TRBD2,few,TRBV4-1,TGCGCCAGCAGCCAAGTTAGTGCGGGAGCGGGAGATACGCAGTATTTT,CASSQVSAGAGDTQYF
TRBJ2-7,TRBD2,-,TRBV28,TGTGCCAGCAGTTTAGGGCTAGCGGACGTCGAGCAGTACTTC,CASSLGLADVEQYF
TRBJ1-1,-,many,TRBV20-1,TGCAGTGCTAGACTGGGGGGCAGGGTAAACACTGAAGCTTTCTTT,CSARLGGRVNTEAFF
TRBJ1-1,TRBD1,-,TRBV6-4,TGTGCCAGCAGGAGACAGGGGGCGCGGGGCACTGAAGCTTTCTTT,CASRRQGARGTEAFF
TRBJ2-7,TRBD2,-,TRBV29-1,TGCAGCGTTGAAACCCCCGGGGAGGGGAGCTACGAGCAGTACTTC,CSVETPGEGSYEQYF
TRBJ2-5,TRBD1,few,TRBV6-5,TGTGCCAGCAGTCTAGGCAGGGGGTGGGAGACCCAGTACTTC,CASSLGRGWETQYF
TRBJ2-1,TRBD2,-,TRBV5-4,TGTGCCAGCAGCTCCCGGACTAGCGGGGGGAACAATGAGCAGTTCTTC,CASSSRTSGGNNEQFF
TRBJ2-1,TRBD1,-,TRBV9,TGTGCCAGCAGCGAAGGGGACAGTGTCAATGAGCAGTTCTTC,CASSEGDSVNEQFF
TRBJ2-1,-,-,TRBV30,TGTGCCTGGAGTGGGGGACACGATGAGCAGTTCTTC,CAWSGGHDEQFF
TRBJ1-1,TRBD1,few,TRBV11-2,TGTGCCAGCAGCTCAACGACAGGGGCTCAGAACACTGAAGCTTTCTTT,CASSSTTGAQNTEAFF
TRBJ1-1,-,few,TRBV4-3,TGCGCCAGCAGCCAAGATTTGACAGACAAAGCTTTCTTT,CASSQDLTDKAFF
TRBJ1-6,-,-,TRBV12-3/TRBV12-4,TGTGCCAGCAGTTTACAGGGGATAAATAATTCACCCCTCCACTTT,CASSLQGINNSPLHF
TRBJ2-2,-,few,TRBV7-8,TGTGCCAGCCGATTGGTGGAAACGAACACCGGGGAGCTGTTTTTT,CASRLVETNTGELFF
TRBJ2-7,-,few,TRBV7-9,TGTGCCAGCAGTCGGACAGTTGAGGCAGACGAGCAGTACTTC,CASSRTVEADEQYF
TRBJ1-1,-,few,TRBV7-8,TGTGCCAGCAGCTTGGGGTCTGCTAGCACTGAAGCTTTCTTT,CASSLGSASTEAFF